These 23 T cell receptor beta chains share one sample of origin, sequenced in a study of T cells in women clearing cervical HPV infection. This table comes from immunoSEQ multiplex PCR, and its TCRdb copy is limited to in-frame clones, with some not included. The sample table sets out around 23,000 clones. Sequencing input: blood buffy coat. The receptors stem from a woman aged 18-69 years with a cervical HPV16 infection that either progressed to CIN3+ or cleared (not recorded which).

Worth noting for this clone: The DNA ends 3 residues before the CDR3 does, and the rest of the CDR3 is filled in from the germline J gene. V is TRBV20-1 and J is TRBJ2-7; 12 bases agree with TRBD1. This CDR3 has 13 residues. CDR1 is DFQATT and CDR2 is SNEGSKA in the germline V gene (reference sequence). Trimming took 7 bases from V and 5 from J; bases not matched to a gene: 6. Partial CDR3 DNA: TGCAGTGTCCCGGGACAGGGGGCGGACGAG. This encodes CSVPGQGADE. The whole CDR3 sequence is CSVPGQGADEQYF.

Points on this clone: A read error may account for a junction end that differs from germline. This CDR3 is CASTLTGGRDSPLFF. CDR3 DNA (partial): TGTGCCAGCACCTTAACCGGGGGGAGAGATTCACCG. The chain recombines TRBV7-9 with TRBJ2-2; 7 bases line up with TRBD2. Read data end 3 residues before the CDR3 end; the end is taken from the germline J gene. This CDR3 is built from 15 residues. From germline, CDR1 is SEHNR and CDR2 FQNEAQ (reference sequence). Looking up the rest from reference TRBV7-9 and TRBJ2-2 gives the full variable domain: DTGVSQNPRHKITKRGQNVTFRCDPISEHNRLYWYRQTLGQGPEFLTYFQNEAQLEKSRLLSDRFSAERPKGSFSTLEIQRTEQGDSAMYLCASTLTGGRDSPLFFGEGSRLTVL.

In regard to this clone: The read finishes 3 residues shy of the CDR3 end, and the germline J gene is used to complete it. J is TRBJ2-2 and V is TRBV19, with 8 positions matching TRBD1. Germline CDR1 reads LNHDA; CDR2 reads SQIVND (reference sequence). CDR3 length: 14 amino acids. The DNA read from the CDR3 is TGTGCCAGTATGGACAGGGCGGCGGGTGAAAAG. Translating gives CASMDRAAGEK. The full CDR3 reads CASMDRAAGEKLFF.

About this clone: Sequencing ends 3 residues short of the CDR3 end; the germline J gene provides the rest. The rearrangement links TRBV5-4 to TRBJ1-1; unclear D gene. V was trimmed by 4 bases and J by 0 bases, leaving 13 bases between them. The germline V gene encodes CDR1 SGHNT and CDR2 YYREEE (reference sequence). CDR3 length: 15 residues. The CDR3 is CASSPAGYMNTEAFF. Incomplete CDR3 DNA: TGTGCCAGCAGCCCTGCGGGTTACATGAACACTGAA.

As to this clone: Coverage ceases 3 residues before the CDR3 finishes, and the germline J gene fills in the end. This rearrangement joins TRBV5-1 to TRBJ2-6; no firm D call. In germline, CDR1 is SGHRS, CDR2 YFSETQ. The CDR3 sequence is 18 residues long. The ends were cut back, 0 bases at V and 0 bases at J, with 13 bases in the middle. The part of the CDR3 DNA that was read is TGCGCCAGCAGCTTGGATCCATCTACCTACTCTGGGGCCAACGTC. Translated, it gives CASSLDPSTYSGANV. In full, the CDR3 is CASSLDPSTYSGANVLTF.

CDR3 DNA, as far as it was read: TGTGCCAGCTCACCAATGGTCGGGAATCAGCCC. The encoded protein is CASSPMVGNQP. In full, the CDR3 reads CASSPMVGNQPQHF. The V gene is TRBV18, the J gene TRBJ1-5; D is ambiguous. The read gets to within 3 residues of the CDR3 end, and the germline J gene fills in the rest. CDR1 and CDR2 (germline): KGHSH, LQKENI. Deletions cut 2 bases from V and 4 bases from J, with 9 bases between. This CDR3 has 14 residues.

As concerns this clone: The read gets to within 3 residues of the CDR3 end, and the germline J gene fills in the rest. V and J are TRBV2 and TRBJ2-7, with 12 bases that match TRBD1. Trimming removed 6 bases from V and 5 bases from J; junction bases left unmatched: 8. Germline V lookup: CDR1 SNHLY, CDR2 FYNNEI. This CDR3 comprises 15 residues. The sequenced part of the CDR3 DNA is TGTGCCAGCAGGGGGGGGACAGGGGGCTGGCACGAG. Protein: CASRGGTGGWHE. The whole CDR3 region reads CASRGGTGGWHEQYF.

On this clone: Read coverage stops 3 residues before the CDR3 terminus; the germline J gene supplies the remainder. This chain connects TRBV2 to TRBJ2-3; D might be TRBD1 (5 bases). This CDR3 has 13 amino acids. Germline V CDR1 and CDR2: SNHLY, FYNNEI. The CDR3 here is CASSGQYHQPQYF. CDR3 DNA (partial): TGTGCCAGCAGTGGACAGTACCATCAGCCG.

Turning to this clone: From the germline J gene comes the end of the CDR3, since the read stops 3 residues before it. This chain joins TRBV20-1 and TRBJ2-7, with TRBD2 identical over 7 bases. Unmatched junction bases numbered 11, after V lost 0 bases and J lost 3 bases. This CDR3 comprises 16 residues. From germline, CDR1 is DFQATT and CDR2 SNEGSKA (reference sequence). The CDR3 loop reads CSARDRASGLHYEQYF. Incomplete CDR3 DNA: TGCAGTGCTAGAGATCGGGCTAGCGGCCTGCACTACGAG.

With respect to this clone: The missing CDR3 end, 3 residues past where the read stops, is filled in from the germline J gene. The J gene is TRBJ1-2, the V gene TRBV2, with 8 nucleotides matching TRBD1. This CDR3 region has 14 residues. Per the germline V gene, CDR1 is SNHLY and CDR2 is FYNNEI. CDR3 sequence reads: CASTRQGIEETYTF. Incomplete CDR3 DNA: TGTGCCAGCACCCGACAGGGGATCGAAGAGACC.

A remark on this clone: The CDR3 end falls 3 residues outside the read, so it is completed with the germline J gene. The V gene is TRBV5-5, the J gene TRBJ2-2; D may be TRBD1 (6 bases). The germline V gene encodes CDR1 SGHKS and CDR2 YYEKEE (reference sequence). The CDR3 sequence is 15 residues long. The CDR3 bases that were read are TGTGCCAGCAGCCTGCCAGGGGCGATTGGGGAAAAG. The encoded protein is CASSLPGAIGEK. In full, the CDR3 reads CASSLPGAIGEKLFF.

On this clone: The read ends 3 residues early relative to the CDR3; the germline J gene fills the gap. The rearrangement links TRBV11-1 to TRBJ1-2; no reliable D call. Germline V gene lookup returns CDR1 SGHAT and CDR2 FQDESV (reference sequence). This CDR3 spans 14 amino acids. Partial CDR3 DNA: TGTGCCAGCAGCCTACTAGCGGGAGAAGAGACC. It codes for CASSLLAGEET. The entire CDR3 is CASSLLAGEETYTF.

CDR3 region: CASSLMGGVGLQETQYF. The CDR3 bases that were read are TGTGCCAGCAGCTTAATGGGCGGGGTTGGTCTCCAAGAGACG. The chain carries TRBV7-3 and TRBJ2-3; tentative D call: TRBD2 (6 bases). The read falls 3 residues short of the CDR3 end, and the missing part is taken from the germline J gene. The CDR3 is 17 amino acids. In germline, CDR1 is SGHTA, CDR2 FQGTGA.

As for this clone: The missing CDR3 end, 3 residues past where the read stops, is filled in from the germline J gene. V and J are TRBV7-9 and TRBJ2-5, with 7 bases matching TRBD1. This CDR3 region has 15 residues. V dropped 7 bases and J dropped 4; count of bases not matched to a gene: 12. Germline V CDR1 and CDR2: SEHNR, FQNEAQ (reference sequence). The DNA read from the CDR3 is TGTGCCAGCACCCCAACCCGGACAGGTGTAGAGACC. Its translation: CASTPTRTGVET. The entire CDR3 reads CASTPTRTGVETQYF.

Remarks on this clone: The read comes to an end 3 residues before the CDR3 does, leaving the germline J gene to fill in the end. The rearrangement links TRBV11-2 to TRBJ2-7, with a tentative D call TRBD1 (5 bases). The germline V gene has CDR1 SGHAT and CDR2 FQNNGV. The CDR3 loop spans 14 amino acids. The ends were cut back, 4 bases at V and 5 bases at J, with 15 bases in the middle. Incomplete CDR3 DNA: TGTGCCAGCAGCTCCCTTGGGGCCCTGGACGAG. As protein: CASSSLGALDE. The full CDR3 is CASSSLGALDEQYF.

A word on this clone: The read ends 3 residues early relative to the CDR3; the germline J gene fills the gap. This chain links TRBV29-1 with TRBJ2-3, with 14 bases aligning to TRBD2. V trimming: 6 bases; J trimming: 5 bases; junction bases outside the gene matches: 4. CDR1 is SQVTM, CDR2 ANQGSEA, per germline. The CDR3 extends over 14 amino acids. CDR3 amino acids: CSVRLAGGLDTQYF. The sequenced CDR3 bases are TGCAGCGTAAGACTAGCGGGGGGGCTAGATACG.

Regarding this clone: Read data end 3 residues before the CDR3 end; the end is taken from the germline J gene. The chain couples TRBV5-1 to TRBJ2-3; TRBD2 agrees at 9 bases. In germline, CDR1 is SGHRS, CDR2 YFSETQ. The CDR3 is 17 residues long. V shed 3 bases and J 0 bases; nucleotides not matched to a gene: 8. The CDR3 sequence is CASSSGTSRPSTDTQYF. The covered CDR3 bases are TGCGCCAGCAGCTCCGGGACTAGCCGCCCTAGCACAGATACG.

Concerning this clone itself: The missing CDR3 end, 3 residues past where the read stops, is filled in from the germline J gene. The gene calls are TRBV6-1 and TRBJ1-6, with 12 positions matching TRBD1. CDR1 is MNHNS and CDR2 is SASEGT in the germline V gene. Germline trimming cut 4 bases from V and 10 bases from J; bases unmatched to any gene: 2. CDR3 size: 14 residues. The DNA read from the CDR3 is TGTGCCAGCAGTGCCGGGACAGGGGGCTCACCC. Translation gives CASSAGTGGSP. The whole CDR3 protein reads CASSAGTGGSPLHF.

As to this clone: The read ends 3 residues early relative to the CDR3; the germline J gene fills the gap. The chain employs TRBV7-9 and TRBJ2-4; TRBD1 agrees at 10 bases. The CDR3 sequence is 14 residues long. Germline values: CDR1 SEHNR, CDR2 FQNEAQ (reference sequence). CDR3 residues: CASSLGQGAYGQYF. CDR3 bases read: TGTGCCAGCAGCTTAGGACAGGGGGCCTATGGT.

Of note for this clone: Read data end 3 residues before the CDR3 end; the end is taken from the germline J gene. The chain joins TRBV4-1 to TRBJ2-3; 7 nucleotides line up with TRBD1. V trimming: 1 base; J trimming: 4 bases; junction bases outside the gene matches: 11. From germline, CDR1 is MGHRA and CDR2 YSYEKL. This CDR3 contains 17 residues. The covered CDR3 bases are TGCGCCAGCAGCCAAGGATTCGACAGGGAGAGTGCAGATACG. Its protein is CASSQGFDRESADT. The whole CDR3 region reads CASSQGFDRESADTQYF.

As regards this clone: Coverage ceases 3 residues before the CDR3 finishes, and the germline J gene fills in the end. The chain combines TRBV5-6 with TRBJ1-2; the D gene is possibly TRBD1 (6 bases). The CDR3 is 13 amino acids. Germline lookup yields CDR1 SGHDT and CDR2 YYEEEE. V was clipped by 0 bases and J by 6 bases, with 9 bases between them. CDR3 DNA (partial): TGTGCCAGCAGCTTGGCCACAGGGAATGGC. Its translation: CASSLATGNG. The full CDR3 reads CASSLATGNGYTF. Full variable domain (remainder filled in from reference TRBV5-6 and TRBJ1-2): DAGVTQSPTHLIKTRGQQVTLRCSPKSGHDTVSWYQQALGQGPQFIFQYYEEEERQRGNFPDRFSGHQFPNYSSELNVNALLLGDSALYLCASSLATGNGYTFGSGTRLTVV.

With respect to this clone: The CDR3 is cut off 3 residues early in the read; its end comes from the germline J gene. The chain couples TRBV3-1 (or the pseudogene TRBV3-2) to TRBJ1-4, with no clear D. V was cut by 0 bases and J by 0 bases, with 14 bases left in between. Germline CDR1 and CDR2: LGHDT and YNNKEL (reference sequence). The CDR3 extends over 18 amino acids. The CDR3 is CASSQDGSARTTNEKLFF. Partial CDR3 DNA: TGTGCCAGCAGCCAAGATGGCAGCGCTCGAACAACTAATGAAAAA.

About this clone: The sequenced fragment ends 3 residues before the CDR3 boundary, so the rest is inferred from the germline J gene. The V gene is TRBV18, the J gene TRBJ2-7, with 7 nucleotides matching TRBD1. The CDR3 runs 14 residues. After removal of 0 bases from V and 3 bases from J, the junction contained 2 bases not matched to a gene. CDR1 and CDR2 from the germline V gene are KGHSH and LQKENI. CDR3 bases read: TGTGCCAGCTCACCACCGTGGGACAGCTACGAG. Its protein is CASSPPWDSYE. The entire CDR3 protein is CASSPPWDSYEQYF.